This entry lists 21 T cell receptor beta chains sequenced from one sample in a study of lymphopenia after photon versus proton radiotherapy. The protocol was immunoSEQ multiplex PCR, while the TCRdb copy is restricted to in-frame clones and leaves out a portion. This sample yields 20,000 to 30,000 clones, of which 80% to 85% are seen a single time; 21% belongs to the top ten. The input for sequencing was peripheral blood, taken from a patient treated with proton-based radiotherapy. These TCRs come from a woman in her sixties or seventies with pancreatic cancer.

This rearrangement joins TRBV10-3 to TRBJ2-1, with TRBD2 matching over 8 bases. The germline CDR1 and CDR2 sequences are ENHRY and SYGVKD. This CDR3 spans 13 amino acids. The V segment lost 6 bases and the J segment 8 bases; nucleotides outside the gene matches: 6. The CDR3 loop reads CAIRGSGGDEQFF. The CDR3 DNA sequence: TGTGCCATCAGAGGATCGGGAGGGGATGAGCAGTTCTTC.

This chain joins TRBV7-2 and TRBJ2-3; 10 bases map to TRBD2. Germline V lookup: CDR1 SGHTA, CDR2 FQGNSA. The trim removed 2 bases at V and 7 bases at J, leaving 9 bases unmatched. The CDR3 extends over 16 amino acids. The CDR3 loop reads CASSLLASGSRHTQYF. DNA of the CDR3: TGTGCCAGCAGCTTATTAGCTAGCGGGAGTAGGCATACGCAGTATTTT.

This chain uses TRBV7-3 with TRBJ2-1; D remains unclear. V lost 5 bases to trimming and J lost 6 bases, with 11 bases between them. This CDR3 has 13 amino acids. In germline, CDR1 is SGHTA, CDR2 FQGTGA. CDR3: CASSPPNSNEQFF. In DNA, the CDR3 is TGTGCCAGCAGCCCACCAAACTCCAATGAGCAGTTCTTC. Supplemented by reference TRBV7-3 and TRBJ2-1, the full variable domain reads GAGVSQTPSNKVTEKGKYVELRCDPISGHTALYWYRQSLGQGPEFLIYFQGTGAADDSGLPNDRFFAVRPEGSVSTLKIQRTERGDSAVYLCASSPPNSNEQFFGPGTRLTVL.

The chain carries TRBV7-2 and TRBJ2-4; no clear D. V lost 5 bases, J lost 8 bases, and 10 bases lay in between. Germline V gene sequence: CDR1 SGHTA, CDR2 FQGNSA. CDR3 length: 12 residues. Here the CDR3 DNA reads TGTGCCAGCAGCCCACGTACCGACATTCAGTACTTC. Translated, it gives CASSPRTDIQYF.

The gene calls are TRBV30 and TRBJ2-1; D remains ambiguous. V gave up 3 bases and J gave up 4 bases, with 25 bases separating them. There are 18 residues in the CDR3. Germline V gene sequence: CDR1 GTSNPN, CDR2 SVGIG (reference sequence). The CDR3 loop reads CAWRKRAANVMRYNEQFF. CDR3 nucleotide sequence: TGTGCCTGGAGGAAACGGGCGGCCAACGTGATGCGGTACAATGAGCAGTTCTTC.

There are a few counts of this clone. CDR3 in DNA: TGTGCCAGCAGTACCCAGGGGGCCAATCAGCCCCAGCATTTT. Translating gives CASSTQGANQPQHF. J is TRBJ1-5 and V is TRBV6-5; 8 positions agree with TRBD1. This CDR3 contains 14 residues. The V segment lost 5 bases and the J segment 3 bases; nucleotides outside the gene matches: 3. Germline CDR1 is MNHEY and CDR2 is SVGAGI.

The genes are TRBV13 and TRBJ2-3; 9 bases align to TRBD2. The germline V gene has CDR1 PRHDT and CDR2 FYEKMQ (reference sequence). The CDR3 totals 19 residues. Trimming took 2 bases from V and 2 from J; bases not matched to a gene: 14. This CDR3 reads CASSLKRSGAGGPTDTQYF. As DNA, the CDR3 is TGTGCCAGCAGCTTAAAGAGGTCGGGAGCGGGAGGACCCACAGATACGCAGTATTTT.

This clone was counted a few times. This chain uses TRBV28 with TRBJ2-7; D unclear. Germline CDR1 reads MDHEN; CDR2 reads SYDVKM. V was pared by 6 bases and J by 5 bases, with 5 bases between. There are 10 residues in the CDR3. The CDR3 region is CASRRNEQYF. DNA for the CDR3: TGTGCCAGCAGGCGCAACGAGCAGTACTTC.

The chain joins TRBV10-3 to TRBJ2-7; TRBD2 is a possible D gene (6 bases). Germline V lookup: CDR1 ENHRY, CDR2 SYGVKD. The CDR3 contains 16 residues. Deletions cut 0 bases from V and 0 bases from J, with 12 bases between. For the CDR3, the DNA is TGTGCCATCAGTGAGTCGAGGGGAGCGGGCTCCTACGAGCAGTACTTC. Amino acid sequence: CAISESRGAGSYEQYF.

This clone was seen more than once but under ten times. The chain links TRBV27 to TRBJ1-2, with a possible D match to TRBD1 (5 bases). The germline V and J ends were trimmed by 6 bases and 0 bases, with 11 bases remaining between them. The CDR3 contains 14 residues. The germline CDR1 and CDR2 sequences are MNHEY and SMNVEV (reference sequence). The CDR3, as DNA: TGTGCCAGCAGGAGCGCGGGGGCTAACTATGGCTACACCTTC. Translation: CASRSAGANYGYTF.

The rearrangement joins TRBV28 to TRBJ1-1; 7 bases are a match to TRBD1. The CDR3 consists of 13 residues. V lost 6 bases to trimming and J lost 7 bases; unmatched junction nucleotides: 8. In germline, CDR1 is MDHEN, CDR2 SYDVKM. CDR3 amino acids: CASSRGQVREAFF. The CDR3 DNA is TGTGCCAGCAGCCGCGGACAGGTCCGTGAAGCTTTCTTT.

The V call is TRBV28, the J call TRBJ2-7; 14 bases match TRBD2. CDR1 MDHEN and CDR2 SYDVKM come from the germline V gene. With 7 bases clipped from V and 5 bases from J, the junction kept 10 bases outside the gene matches. The CDR3 contains 16 residues. The CDR3 DNA sequence: TGTGCCAGCACCGGGACTAGCGGGAGTCGATGGGACGAGCAGTACTTC. This gives the protein CASTGTSGSRWDEQYF.

This chain links TRBV11-3 with TRBJ2-6; no definite D call. Germline V gives CDR1 SGHNT, CDR2 YENEEA. The V gene lost 5 bases and the J gene lost 2 bases, with 22 bases spanning the gap. The CDR3 sequence is 19 residues long. Written as DNA, the CDR3 is TGTGCCAGCAGCGCATCGGTCATGGGTGGGCTGGCTGGGGCCAACGTCCTGACTTTC. Its translation: CASSASVMGGLAGANVLTF.

The V and J genes are TRBV6-5 and TRBJ2-1; TRBD1 is a possible D gene (6 bases). V shed 0 bases and J shed 6 bases, with 15 bases lying between them. The CDR3 covers 16 residues. Germline loops: CDR1 MNHEY, CDR2 SVGAGI. CDR3 in amino acids: CASSYSTGLLGNEQFF. DNA for the CDR3: TGTGCCAGCAGTTACTCTACAGGGCTTTTAGGCAATGAGCAGTTCTTC.

The chain recombines TRBV28 with TRBJ2-7; 9 bases match TRBD1. CDR1 is MDHEN and CDR2 is SYDVKM in the germline V gene. The J segment lost 3 bases and the V segment lost 6 bases, leaving 9 bases of the junction unmatched. The CDR3 loop spans 15 amino acids. In nucleotides, the CDR3 is TGTGCCAGCAGGCCCCCCGGGACAGGGTTCTACGAGCAGTACTTC. Its protein product is CASRPPGTGFYEQYF.

The genes are TRBV19 and TRBJ2-1; 8 bases match TRBD2. V shed 6 bases and J 8 bases; nucleotides not matched to a gene: 15. Germline CDR1 and CDR2: LNHDA and SQIVND (reference sequence). The CDR3 has 16 amino acids. CDR3 in amino acids: CASRLSGSGHNDEQFF. The CDR3 region has the DNA TGTGCCAGTAGACTAAGCGGGAGTGGGCACAATGATGAGCAGTTCTTC. The whole variable domain, filled in from reference TRBV19 and TRBJ2-1, reads DGGITQSPKYLFRKEGQNVTLSCEQNLNHDAMYWYRQDPGQGLRLIYYSQIVNDFQKGDIAEGYSVSREKKESFPLTVTSAQKNPTAFYLCASRLSGSGHNDEQFFGPGTRLTVL.

J is TRBJ1-4 and V is TRBV13; no definite D call. Trimming cost V 3 bases and J 0 bases, with 11 bases left between them. CDR3 length: 16 amino acids. Germline assignment: CDR1 PRHDT and CDR2 FYEKMQ (reference sequence). The CDR3 DNA sequence: TGTGCCAGCAGCTTTAGTGTGAGTGCAACTAATGAAAAACTGTTTTTT. Its protein is CASSFSVSATNEKLFF. The full variable domain, with the rest looked up from reference TRBV13 and TRBJ1-4, is AAGVIQSPRHLIKEKRETATLKCYPIPRHDTVYWYQQGPGQDPQFLISFYEKMQSDKGSIPDRFSAQQFSDYHSELNMSSLELGDSALYFCASSFSVSATNEKLFFGSGTQLSVL.

The chain recombines TRBV14 with TRBJ1-1; possible D gene TRBD1, 5 bases. This CDR3 is built from 15 residues. Germline CDR1 SGHDN, CDR2 FVKESK. Trimming removed 0 bases at V and 7 bases at J, with 15 bases between. CDR3 loop: CASSQDRRGDDEAFF. The CDR3 DNA is TGTGCCAGCAGCCAAGATCGAAGAGGGGATGATGAAGCTTTCTTT.

This clone was counted a single time. This chain links TRBV7-6 with TRBJ2-7, with 11 bases fitting TRBD2. Germline V gene sequence: CDR1 SGHVS, CDR2 FNYEAQ. The CDR3 has 16 residues. With V trimmed by 5 bases and J by 2 bases, 8 bases remained unmatched. DNA for the CDR3: TGTGCCAGCAGCACGAATAGCGGGAGGGTCCCCTACGAGCAGTACTTC. Amino acid sequence: CASSTNSGRVPYEQYF.

The V gene is TRBV5-4, the J gene TRBJ2-7; D unresolved. Germline lookup yields CDR1 SGHNT and CDR2 YYREEE (reference sequence). This CDR3 is built from 13 residues. The germline V and J ends were trimmed by 0 bases and 2 bases, with 6 bases remaining between them. Here the CDR3 DNA reads TGTGCCAGCAGCTTGGTCGGGCCCTACGAGCAGTACTTC. It codes for CASSLVGPYEQYF.

This clone is medium-sized (0.01 to 0.1%). The chain has TRBV19 and TRBJ1-5; maybe TRBD1 (6 bases). Germline V CDR1 and CDR2: LNHDA, SQIVND (reference sequence). The germline V and J ends were trimmed by 3 bases and 5 bases, with 20 bases remaining between them. There are 17 residues in the CDR3. The CDR3: CASSMAASRGADQPQHF. The CDR3 coding sequence is TGTGCCAGTAGTATGGCTGCCTCCAGGGGAGCGGATCAGCCCCAGCATTTT.